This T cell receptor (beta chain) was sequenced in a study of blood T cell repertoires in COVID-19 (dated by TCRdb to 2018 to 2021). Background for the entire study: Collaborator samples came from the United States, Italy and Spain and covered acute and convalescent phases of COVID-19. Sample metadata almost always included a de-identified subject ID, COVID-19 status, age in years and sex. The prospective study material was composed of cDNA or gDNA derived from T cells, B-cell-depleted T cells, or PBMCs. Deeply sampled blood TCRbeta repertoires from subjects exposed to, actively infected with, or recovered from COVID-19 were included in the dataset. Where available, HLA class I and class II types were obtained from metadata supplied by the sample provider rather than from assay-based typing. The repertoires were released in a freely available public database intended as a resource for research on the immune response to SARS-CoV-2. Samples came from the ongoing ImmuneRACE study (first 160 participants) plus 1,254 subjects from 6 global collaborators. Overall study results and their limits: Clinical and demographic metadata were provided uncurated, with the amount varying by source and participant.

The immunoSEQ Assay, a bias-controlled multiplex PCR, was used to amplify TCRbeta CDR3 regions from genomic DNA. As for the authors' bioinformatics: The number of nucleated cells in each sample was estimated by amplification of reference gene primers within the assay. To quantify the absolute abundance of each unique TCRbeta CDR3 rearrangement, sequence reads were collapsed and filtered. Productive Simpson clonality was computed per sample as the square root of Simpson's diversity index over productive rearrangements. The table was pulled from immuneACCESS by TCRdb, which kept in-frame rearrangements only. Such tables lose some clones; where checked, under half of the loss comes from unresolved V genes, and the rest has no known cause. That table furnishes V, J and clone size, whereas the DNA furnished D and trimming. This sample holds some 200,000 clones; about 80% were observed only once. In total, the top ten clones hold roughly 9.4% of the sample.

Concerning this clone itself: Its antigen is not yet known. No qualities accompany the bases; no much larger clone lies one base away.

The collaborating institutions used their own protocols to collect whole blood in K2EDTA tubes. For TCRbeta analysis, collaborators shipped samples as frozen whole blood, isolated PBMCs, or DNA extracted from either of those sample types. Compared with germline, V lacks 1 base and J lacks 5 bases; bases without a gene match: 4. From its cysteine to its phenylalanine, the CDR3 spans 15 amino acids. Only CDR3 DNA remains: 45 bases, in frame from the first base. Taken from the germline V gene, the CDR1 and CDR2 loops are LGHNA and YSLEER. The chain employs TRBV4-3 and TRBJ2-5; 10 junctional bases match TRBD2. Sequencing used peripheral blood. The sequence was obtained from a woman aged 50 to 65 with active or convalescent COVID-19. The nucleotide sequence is TGCGCCAGCAGCCAAGGGCTAGCGGGAGTGGAGACCCAGTACTTC. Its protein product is CASSQGLAGVETQYF.